Listed below are T cell receptor beta chains from one sample, sequenced in a study of blood T cell repertoires in COVID-19. The table came from immunoSEQ multiplex PCR; TCRdb's copy has only in-frame clones and leaves some out. The sample yields a few hundred thousand clones, 75% to 90% seen once. Sequencing input: peripheral blood. These TCRs come from a woman in her fifties or sixties with acute or convalescent COVID-19. CDR3s include the opening cysteine and the closing phenylalanine or tryptophan. The D gene is left open where the match is weak. Clone size is shown for a subset of rows, as once, few, many or a class of expanded clone.

v_gene	d_gene	abundance	j_gene	CDR3nt	CDR3aa
TRBV7-8	-	-	TRBJ2-5	TGTGCCAGCAGCCCAACAGGGTTGGGAGAGACCCAGTACTTC	CASSPTGLGETQYF
TRBV6-5	TRBD1	-	TRBJ1-1	TGTGCCAGCCCGCTAACAGGGGAGAACACTGAAGCTTTCTTT	CASPLTGENTEAFF
TRBV19	TRBD1	once	TRBJ1-5	TGTGCCAGTAGTCCCCCGACAGGGGATAGCAATCAGCCCCAGCATTTT	CASSPPTGDSNQPQHF
TRBV2	-	-	TRBJ1-1	TGTGCCGCGAACCGAGGGGGGGCGGCTGAAGCTTTCTTT	CAANRGGAAEAFF
TRBV11-2	-	-	TRBJ2-5	TGTGCCAGCAGCCCCGGGCAAGAGACCCAGTACTTC	CASSPGQETQYF
TRBV27	-	-	TRBJ1-5	TGTGCCAGCGCCGGACAGTATAGCAATCAGCCCCAGCATTTT	CASAGQYSNQPQHF
TRBV15	TRBD1	-	TRBJ1-4	TGTGCCACCAGCAGAGATAGGGTAGGGACAGCCAAGGAAAAACTGTTTTTT	CATSRDRVGTAKEKLFF
TRBV20-1	-	-	TRBJ2-7	TGCAGTGCTGGGGGGGGGCGCGAGCAGTACTTC	CSAGGGREQYF
TRBV5-1	-	-	TRBJ1-4	TGCGCCAGCAGCTTAGGGACTAGAGGTGAAAAACTGTTTTTT	CASSLGTRGEKLFF
TRBV19	TRBD1	-	TRBJ2-7	TGTGCCAGTAGTCCCTCCGGGACAGGGATCTACGAGCAGTACTTC	CASSPSGTGIYEQYF
TRBV9	TRBD2	-	TRBJ2-1	TGTGCCAGCAGCGTAGAGGGACTAGCCTACAATGAGCAGTTCTTC	CASSVEGLAYNEQFF
TRBV2	-	once	TRBJ1-2	TGTGCCAGCAGTGAATCGGTACAGGGAAGGTATGGCTACACCTTC	CASSESVQGRYGYTF
TRBV10-3	TRBD2	-	TRBJ2-2	TGTGCCATCAGTGGGCAACTAGCGGGCCCGAACACCGGGGAGCTGTTTTTT	CAISGQLAGPNTGELFF
TRBV5-4	-	-	TRBJ2-5	TGTGCCAGCAGGGGGGAGGCGGGTAAGGAGACCCAGTACTTC	CASRGEAGKETQYF
TRBV5-5	-	-	TRBJ1-6	TGTGCCAGCAGCCTCGGAGGGGAAGGATCACCCCTCCACTTT	CASSLGGEGSPLHF
TRBV5-6	TRBD1	-	TRBJ2-7	TGTGCCAGCAGTCCCGGTGGCAGGGGGTCCTACGAGCAGTACTTC	CASSPGGRGSYEQYF
TRBV19	-	-	TRBJ2-5	TGTGCCAGTAGGACAGGCCGGGAGACCCAGTACTTC	CASRTGRETQYF
TRBV5-5	-	-	TRBJ2-2	TGTGCCAGCAGCTCACAACAGGGGGGGCGCACCGGGGAGCTGTTTTTT	CASSSQQGGRTGELFF
TRBV7-2	TRBD1	-	TRBJ2-7	TGTGCCAGCAGCCCCAGGACAGGTGATTACGAGCAGTACTTC	CASSPRTGDYEQYF
TRBV7-3	-	-	TRBJ1-1	TGTGCCAGCAGCCTCGACAGTAACACTGAAGCTTTCTTT	CASSLDSNTEAFF
TRBV10-1	-	once	TRBJ1-5	TGCGCCAGCAGTGAGGACACGGATCAGCCCCAGCATTTT	CASSEDTDQPQHF
TRBV4-1	-	-	TRBJ1-4	TGCGCCAGCAGCGCGGGTGTGCTCGAAAAACTGTTTTTT	CASSAGVLEKLFF
TRBV11-2	TRBD2	-	TRBJ2-4	TGTGCCAGCAGCTCGTTGGGACTAGCGGGAGAGTACATTCAGTACTTC	CASSSLGLAGEYIQYF
TRBV5-1	TRBD1	-	TRBJ2-7	TGCGCCAGCAGCCGCCCCGGGACAGGGGTTCTCTACGAGCAGTACTTC	CASSRPGTGVLYEQYF